This TCR beta chain was observed in a study of identical twins (dated by TCRdb to about 2016). Describing the broader study: The study deep-sequenced TCR alpha and beta repertoires from monozygotic twins, unrelated adults of various ages and cord blood to test whether fetal clonotypes persist. To rule out contamination, the twin experiments were replicated at different times with different library preparation protocols. Summary of the overall study and its limitations: Fewer insertions were carried by abundant cord blood beta clonotypes, a similar but weaker trend appeared in young adult naive repertoires, and no such trend appeared in memory repertoires. In monozygotic twins, recombination models systematically underestimated out-of-frame TCR alpha sharing, but the models matched the sharing seen between unrelated individuals. Invariant T cells such as MAIT and iNKT could partly confound zero-insertion analyses, though diverse VJ usage argued against this for most clonotypes. Compared with coincidental sharing between unrelated individuals, an excess of low generation-probability sequences was observed among out-of-frame TCR alpha sequences shared between twins. Because the same donors could not be followed over many years, the conclusions relied on cross-sectional statistical analysis. The excess sharing between twins in beta out-of-frame sequences was weaker because fewer shared sequences reduced the signal-to-noise ratio.

Receptors were amplified or captured by 5' RACE. The reads were generated on an Illumina HiSeq 2000. Template switching introduced a universal primer binding site; the final cDNA contained a unique molecular identifier, enabling accurate counting of TCR cDNA molecules. Specific primers in the conserved constant-segment region were used to synthesize first-strand cDNA for TCR alpha and beta chains. To control for contamination, every cDNA library was double barcoded, receiving both a SMART-Mk sample barcode and Illumina barcodes. TruSeq adapter sequences and Illumina sample barcodes were added in two successive PCR steps. The TCR alpha and beta cDNA libraries were sequenced on the Illumina HiSeq platform using custom primers. For the original study's pipeline: Raw reads were processed with MiGEC to extract unique molecular identifiers, and MiXCR was used to determine CDR3 positions. For each individual, recombination models were inferred using an EM algorithm with the repgenHMM and IGoR tools. The analysis of shared clonotypes was done with the tcR package in R, with sharing normalized by the product of cloneset sizes. To study raw recombination without the effects of thymic and clonal selection, out-of-frame nonproductive sequences were analyzed. The public reads were quality trimmed at Q25 with fastp and then assembled into clones with MiXCR by TCRdb, keeping productive beta chains. Every entry covers one CDR3 protein and lists the most common genes and DNA from its rows. These V and J calls are TCRdb output, not the study's own analysis. The sample table records 300,000 to 400,000 distinct CDR3 sequences; approximately 8.7% of these occur just once. The ten top clones hold over 7% of the sample.

From the germline V gene, CDR1 is SGHRS and CDR2 is YFSETQ. Cut back by 0 bases and 6 bases, the V and J ends lie 16 bases apart. The CDR3 contains 15 residues, cysteine and valine counted. Solely the CDR3 DNA is kept, with 45 bases framed from the first base. This clonotype was observed a handful of times. Its antigen is unknown. No clone much larger than this one lies a single base away; base qualities are absent. Every donor was a healthy Caucasian. Three unrelated non-twin adults were also sequenced: a male aged 18 to 30, a male aged 50 to 59 and a female aged 50 to 59. Using Miltenyi CD45RO+ enrichment and human naive T-cell isolation kits, memory (CD45RO+) and naive T cells were isolated from PBMC.

Material: naive T cells sorted from blood. Interpreted using the paper, the cell subset or site label stands for: cells isolated with a human naive T-cell isolation kit. The chain is encoded by TRBV5-1 joined to TRBJ2-7; no D gene call is confident. The receptor was isolated from a woman aged 45-65 years in good health. The nucleotides read TGCGCCAGCAGCTTGGGAAGGGCACCCGGATCCGAGCAGTACGTC. Its amino acids are CASSLGRAPGSEQYV.